This T cell receptor beta chain was sequenced in a study of blood T cell repertoires in COVID-19. Looking at the study overall: T cells, B-cell-depleted T cells, or PBMCs supplied cDNA or gDNA.

V lost 1 base, J lost 5 bases, and 7 bases stayed unmatched. This CDR3 has 16 residues. The V gene's germline CDR1 is KGHDR and CDR2 SFDVKD. Original analysis: The authors estimated nucleated cell counts from reference gene primer amplification. Data came from immunoSEQ multiplex PCR; TCRdb stores just in-frame clones and leaves some out. The V and J calls and clone size come from that table; D and trimming were worked out from the DNA. Counted here are 130,000 or so clones, almost 70% occurring once; the ten biggest clones make up about 2.2%. The clonotype was recovered from a woman in her 70s with acute or convalescent COVID-19. Sequenced sample: peripheral blood. This chain connects TRBV24-1 to TRBJ2-1; TRBD1 aligns across 7 bases. CDR3 sequence (DNA): TGTGCCACCAGTGATTTTAACAGGGGTCCTAACAATGAGCAGTTCTTC. Its translation is CATSDFNRGPNNEQFF.